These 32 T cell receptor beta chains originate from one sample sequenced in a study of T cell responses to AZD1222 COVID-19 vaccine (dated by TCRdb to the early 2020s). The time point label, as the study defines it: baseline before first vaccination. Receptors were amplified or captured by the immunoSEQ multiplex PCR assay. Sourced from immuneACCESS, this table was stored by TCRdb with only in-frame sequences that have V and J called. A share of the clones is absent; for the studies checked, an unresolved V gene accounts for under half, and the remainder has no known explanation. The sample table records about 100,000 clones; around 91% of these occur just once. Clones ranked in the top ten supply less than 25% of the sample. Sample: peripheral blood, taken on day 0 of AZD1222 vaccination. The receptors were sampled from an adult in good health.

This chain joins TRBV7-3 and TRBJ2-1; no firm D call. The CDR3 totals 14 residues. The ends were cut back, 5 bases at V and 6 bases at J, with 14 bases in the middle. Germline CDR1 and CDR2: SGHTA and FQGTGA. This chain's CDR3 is CASSPSREANEQFF. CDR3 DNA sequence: TGTGCCAGCAGCCCTTCACGAGAGGCCAATGAGCAGTTCTTC.

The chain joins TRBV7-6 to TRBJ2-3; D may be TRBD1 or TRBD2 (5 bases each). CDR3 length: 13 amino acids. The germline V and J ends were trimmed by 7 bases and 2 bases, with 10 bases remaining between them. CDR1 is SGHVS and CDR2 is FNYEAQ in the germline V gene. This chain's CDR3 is CASKGTPTDTQYF. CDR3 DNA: TGTGCCAGCAAGGGGACCCCCACAGATACGCAGTATTTT. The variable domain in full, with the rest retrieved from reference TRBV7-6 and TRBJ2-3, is GAGVSQSPRYKVTKRGQDVALRCDPISGHVSLYWYRQALGQGPEFLTYFNYEAQQDKSGLPNDRFSAERPEGSISTLTIQRTEQRDSAMYRCASKGTPTDTQYFGPGTRLTVL.

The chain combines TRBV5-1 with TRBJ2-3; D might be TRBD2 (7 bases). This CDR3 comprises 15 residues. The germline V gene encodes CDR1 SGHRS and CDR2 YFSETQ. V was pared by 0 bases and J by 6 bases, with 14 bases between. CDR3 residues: CASSLVSGGLDTQYF. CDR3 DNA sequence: TGCGCCAGCAGCTTGGTGTCGGGGGGCCTGGATACGCAGTATTTT.

CDR3 sequence: CSVRPLAGGRRDEQFF. The CDR3 DNA sequence: TGCAGCGTCCGACCTCTAGCGGGGGGGCGCCGGGATGAGCAGTTCTTC. V and J are TRBV29-1 and TRBJ2-1; 12 positions match TRBD2. Trimming cost V 6 bases and J 8 bases; bases outside gene matches: 14. Per the germline V gene, CDR1 is SQVTM and CDR2 is ANQGSEA. This CDR3 comprises 16 residues.

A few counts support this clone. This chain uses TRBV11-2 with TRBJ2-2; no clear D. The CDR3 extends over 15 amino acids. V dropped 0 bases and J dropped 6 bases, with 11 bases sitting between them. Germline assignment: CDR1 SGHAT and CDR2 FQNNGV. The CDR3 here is CASSLDFASAGELFF. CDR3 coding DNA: TGTGCCAGCAGCTTAGATTTTGCATCCGCCGGGGAGCTGTTTTTT.

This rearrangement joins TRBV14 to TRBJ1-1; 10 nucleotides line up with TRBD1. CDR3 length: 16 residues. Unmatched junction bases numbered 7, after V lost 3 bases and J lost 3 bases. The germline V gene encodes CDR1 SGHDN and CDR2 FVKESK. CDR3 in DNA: TGTGCCAGCAGCCATGTAATCGGGACAGGGGACACTGAAGCTTTCTTT. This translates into CASSHVIGTGDTEAFF.

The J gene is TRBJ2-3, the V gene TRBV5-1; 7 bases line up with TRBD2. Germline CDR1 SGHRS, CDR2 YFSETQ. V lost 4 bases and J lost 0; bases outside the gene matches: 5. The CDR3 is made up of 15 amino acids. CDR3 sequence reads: CASSVSGLSTDTQYF. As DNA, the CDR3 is TGCGCCAGCAGCGTTAGCGGGCTAAGCACAGATACGCAGTATTTT.

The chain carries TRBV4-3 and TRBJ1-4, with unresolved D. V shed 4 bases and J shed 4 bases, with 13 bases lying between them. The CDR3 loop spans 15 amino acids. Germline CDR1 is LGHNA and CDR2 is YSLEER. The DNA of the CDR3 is TGCGCCAGCAGCCGCTCGGACGGCCGTAATGAAAAACTGTTTTTT. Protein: CASSRSDGRNEKLFF.

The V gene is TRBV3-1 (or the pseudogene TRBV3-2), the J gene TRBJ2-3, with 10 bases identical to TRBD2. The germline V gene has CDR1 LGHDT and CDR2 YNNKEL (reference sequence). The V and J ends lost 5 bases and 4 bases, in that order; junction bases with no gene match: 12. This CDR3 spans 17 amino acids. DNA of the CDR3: TGTGCCAGCAGCGCTCAGCCAGCGGGGGGGCGACCAGATACGCAGTATTTT. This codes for CASSAQPAGGRPDTQYF.

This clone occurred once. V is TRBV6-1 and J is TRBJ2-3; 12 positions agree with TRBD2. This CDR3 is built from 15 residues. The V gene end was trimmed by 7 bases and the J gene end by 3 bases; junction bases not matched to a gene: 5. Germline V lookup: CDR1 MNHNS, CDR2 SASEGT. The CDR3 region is CASKASGGATDTQYF. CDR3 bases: TGTGCCAGCAAGGCTAGCGGGGGGGCAACAGATACGCAGTATTTT.

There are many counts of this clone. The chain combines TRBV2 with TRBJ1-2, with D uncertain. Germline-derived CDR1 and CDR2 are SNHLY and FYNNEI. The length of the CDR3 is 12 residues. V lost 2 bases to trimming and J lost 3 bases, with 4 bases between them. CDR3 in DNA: TGTGCCAGCAGTGAATTGGACTATGGCTACACCTTC. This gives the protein CASSELDYGYTF.

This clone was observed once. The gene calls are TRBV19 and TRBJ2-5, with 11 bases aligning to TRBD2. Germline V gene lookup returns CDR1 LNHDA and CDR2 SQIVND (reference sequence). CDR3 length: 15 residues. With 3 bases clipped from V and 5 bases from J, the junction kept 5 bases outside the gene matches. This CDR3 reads CASSIPLAGVETQYF. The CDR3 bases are TGTGCCAGTAGTATCCCACTAGCGGGGGTGGAGACCCAGTACTTC. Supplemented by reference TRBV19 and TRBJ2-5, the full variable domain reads DGGITQSPKYLFRKEGQNVTLSCEQNLNHDAMYWYRQDPGQGLRLIYYSQIVNDFQKGDIAEGYSVSREKKESFPLTVTSAQKNPTAFYLCASSIPLAGVETQYFGPGTRLLVL.

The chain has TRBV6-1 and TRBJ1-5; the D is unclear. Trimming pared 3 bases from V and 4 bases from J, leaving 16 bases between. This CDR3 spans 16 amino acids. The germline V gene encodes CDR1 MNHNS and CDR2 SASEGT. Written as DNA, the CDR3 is TGTGCCAGCAGTGAGAATGTACAGATTACAAATCAGCCCCAGCATTTT. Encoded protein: CASSENVQITNQPQHF.

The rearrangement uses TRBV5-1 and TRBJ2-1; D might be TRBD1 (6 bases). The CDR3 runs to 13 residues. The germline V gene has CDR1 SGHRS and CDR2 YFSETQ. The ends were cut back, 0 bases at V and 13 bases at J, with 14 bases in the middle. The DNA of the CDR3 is TGCGCCAGCAGCTTGGACCTAACAGGGAAACAGTTCTTC. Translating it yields CASSLDLTGKQFF.

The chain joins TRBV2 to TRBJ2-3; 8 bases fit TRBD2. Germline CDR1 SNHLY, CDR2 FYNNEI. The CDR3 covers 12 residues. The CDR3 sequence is CVCGGPTDTQYF. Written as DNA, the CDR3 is TGTGTTTGCGGGGGGCCCACAGATACGCAGTATTTT.

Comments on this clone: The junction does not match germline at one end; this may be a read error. The CDR3 coding sequence is TGTGCCAGCAGCTTAGAAACTAGCGGGGCCGCATTT. This translates into CASSLETSGAAF. The chain has TRBV7-2 and TRBJ2-3; 10 bases are a match to TRBD2. From germline, CDR1 is SGHTA and CDR2 FQGNSA. CDR3 length: 12 residues.

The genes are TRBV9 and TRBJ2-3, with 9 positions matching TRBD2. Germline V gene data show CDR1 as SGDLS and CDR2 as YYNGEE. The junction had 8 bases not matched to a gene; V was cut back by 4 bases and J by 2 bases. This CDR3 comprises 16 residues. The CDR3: CASSPLSGGLTDTQYF. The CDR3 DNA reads TGTGCCAGCAGCCCACTTAGCGGGGGCCTCACAGATACGCAGTATTTT.

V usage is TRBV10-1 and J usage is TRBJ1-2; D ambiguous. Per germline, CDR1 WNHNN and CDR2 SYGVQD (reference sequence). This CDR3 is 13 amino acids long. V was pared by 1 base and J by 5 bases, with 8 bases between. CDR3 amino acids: CASSEFEGYGYTF. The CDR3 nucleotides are TGCGCCAGCAGTGAGTTCGAAGGGTATGGCTACACCTTC.

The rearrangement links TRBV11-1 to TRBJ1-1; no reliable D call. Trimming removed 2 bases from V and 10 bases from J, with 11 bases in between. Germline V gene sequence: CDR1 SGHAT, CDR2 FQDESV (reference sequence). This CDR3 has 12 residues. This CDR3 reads CASSLSVGRAFF. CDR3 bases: TGTGCCAGCAGCTTATCGGTCGGTAGAGCTTTCTTT.

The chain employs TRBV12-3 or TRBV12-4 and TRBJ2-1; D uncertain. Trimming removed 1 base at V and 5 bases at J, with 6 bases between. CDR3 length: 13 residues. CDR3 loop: CASSLGLHNEQFF. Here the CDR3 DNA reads TGTGCCAGCAGTTTAGGCCTACACAATGAGCAGTTCTTC.

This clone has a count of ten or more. The CDR3, as DNA: TGTGCCAGCAGTGGGACTACAAGCACAGATACGCAGTATTTT. This encodes CASSGTTSTDTQYF. This chain joins TRBV6-2 or TRBV6-3 and TRBJ2-3; 7 bases agree with TRBD2. Trimming removed 5 bases from V and 0 bases from J; junction bases left unmatched: 2. CDR3 size: 14 residues. CDR1 MNHEY and CDR2 SVGEGT come from the germline V gene.

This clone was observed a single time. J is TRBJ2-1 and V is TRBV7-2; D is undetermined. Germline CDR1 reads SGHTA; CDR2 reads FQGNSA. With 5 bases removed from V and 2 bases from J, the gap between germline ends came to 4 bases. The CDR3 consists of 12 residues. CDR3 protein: CASSPTYNEQFF. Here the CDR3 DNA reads TGTGCCAGCAGCCCGACCTACAATGAGCAGTTCTTC.

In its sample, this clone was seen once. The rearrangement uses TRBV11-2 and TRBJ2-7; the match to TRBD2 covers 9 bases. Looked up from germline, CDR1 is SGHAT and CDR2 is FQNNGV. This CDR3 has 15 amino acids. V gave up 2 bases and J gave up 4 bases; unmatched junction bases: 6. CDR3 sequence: CASSLNAGGRYEQYF. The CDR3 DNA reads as TGTGCCAGCAGCTTAAACGCGGGGGGGAGATACGAGCAGTACTTC.

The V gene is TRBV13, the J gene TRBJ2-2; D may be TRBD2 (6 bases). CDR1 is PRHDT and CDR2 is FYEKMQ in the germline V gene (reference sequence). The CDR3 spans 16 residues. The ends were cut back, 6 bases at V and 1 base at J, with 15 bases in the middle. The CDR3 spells CASRGTGTGNTGELFF. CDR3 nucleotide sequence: TGTGCCAGCAGGGGCACCGGGACTGGGAACACCGGGGAGCTGTTTTTT.

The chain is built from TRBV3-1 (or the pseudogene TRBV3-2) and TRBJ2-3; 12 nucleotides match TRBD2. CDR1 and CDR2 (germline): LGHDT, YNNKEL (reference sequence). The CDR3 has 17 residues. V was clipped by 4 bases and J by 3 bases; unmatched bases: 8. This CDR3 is CASSPMGLAGGTDTQYF. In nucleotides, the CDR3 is TGTGCCAGCAGCCCCATGGGGCTAGCGGGGGGGACAGATACGCAGTATTTT.

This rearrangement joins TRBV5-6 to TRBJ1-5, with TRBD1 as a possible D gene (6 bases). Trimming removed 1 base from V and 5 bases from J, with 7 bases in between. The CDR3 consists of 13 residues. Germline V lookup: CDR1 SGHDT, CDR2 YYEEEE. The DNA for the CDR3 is TGTGCCAGCAGCTTGTCAGGGGATCAGCCCCAGCATTTT. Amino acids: CASSLSGDQPQHF.

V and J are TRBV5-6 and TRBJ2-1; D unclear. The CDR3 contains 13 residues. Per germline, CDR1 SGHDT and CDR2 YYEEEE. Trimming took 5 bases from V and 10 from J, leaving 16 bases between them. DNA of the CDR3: TGTGCCAGCAGTCTTACCACCCCCGGGGAGCAGTTCTTC. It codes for CASSLTTPGEQFF.

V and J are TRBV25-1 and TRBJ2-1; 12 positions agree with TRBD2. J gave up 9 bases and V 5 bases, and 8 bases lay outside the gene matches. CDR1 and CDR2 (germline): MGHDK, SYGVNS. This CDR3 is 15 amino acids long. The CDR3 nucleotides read TGTGCCAGCAGTCGATCAGCACTAGCGGGGGGTGAGCAGTTCTTC. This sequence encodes CASSRSALAGGEQFF. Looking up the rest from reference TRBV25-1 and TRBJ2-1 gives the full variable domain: EADIYQTPRYLVIGTGKKITLECSQTMGHDKMYWYQQDPGMELHLIHYSYGVNSTEKGDLSSESTVSRIRTEHFPLTLESARPSHTSQYLCASSRSALAGGEQFFGPGTRLTVL.

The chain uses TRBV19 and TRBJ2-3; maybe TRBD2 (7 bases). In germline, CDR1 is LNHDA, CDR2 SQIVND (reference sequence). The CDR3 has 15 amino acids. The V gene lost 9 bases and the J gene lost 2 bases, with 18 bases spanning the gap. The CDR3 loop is CASEPGDYHTDTQYF. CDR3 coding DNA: TGTGCCAGCGAGCCAGGGGACTACCACACAGATACGCAGTATTTT.

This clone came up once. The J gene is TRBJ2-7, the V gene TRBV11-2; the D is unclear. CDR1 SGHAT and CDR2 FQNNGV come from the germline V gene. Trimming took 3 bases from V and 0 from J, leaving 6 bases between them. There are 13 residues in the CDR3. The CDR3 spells CASSLSPSYEQYF. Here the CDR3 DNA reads TGTGCCAGCAGCTTGAGTCCCTCCTACGAGCAGTACTTC.

The CDR3: CASSLQTGANEKLFF. The CDR3 DNA is TGCGCCAGCAGCTTACAGACAGGGGCTAATGAAAAACTGTTTTTT. This sequence joins TRBV5-1 and TRBJ1-4, with 8 bases matching TRBD1. V dropped 2 bases and J dropped 3; count of bases not matched to a gene: 3. The CDR3 runs 15 residues. Looked up from germline, CDR1 is SGHRS and CDR2 is YFSETQ.

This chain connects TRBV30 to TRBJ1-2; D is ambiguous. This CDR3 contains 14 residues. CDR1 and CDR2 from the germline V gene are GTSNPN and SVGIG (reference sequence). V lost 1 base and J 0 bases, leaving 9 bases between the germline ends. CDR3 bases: TGTGCCTGGAGTGGCACGGAGACTAACTATGGCTACACCTTC. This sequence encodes CAWSGTETNYGYTF.